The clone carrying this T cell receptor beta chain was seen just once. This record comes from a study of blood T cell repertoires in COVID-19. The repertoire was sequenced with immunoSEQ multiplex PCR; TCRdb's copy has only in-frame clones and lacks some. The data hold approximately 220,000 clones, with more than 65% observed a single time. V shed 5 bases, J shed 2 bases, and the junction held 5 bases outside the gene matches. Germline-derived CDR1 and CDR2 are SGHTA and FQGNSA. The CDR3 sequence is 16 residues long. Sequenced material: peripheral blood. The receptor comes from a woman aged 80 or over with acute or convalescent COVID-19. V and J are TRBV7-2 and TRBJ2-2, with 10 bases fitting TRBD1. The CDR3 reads CASSPGQGGNTGELFF. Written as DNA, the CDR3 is TGTGCCAGCAGCCCCGGACAGGGGGGAAACACCGGGGAGCTGTTTTTT.